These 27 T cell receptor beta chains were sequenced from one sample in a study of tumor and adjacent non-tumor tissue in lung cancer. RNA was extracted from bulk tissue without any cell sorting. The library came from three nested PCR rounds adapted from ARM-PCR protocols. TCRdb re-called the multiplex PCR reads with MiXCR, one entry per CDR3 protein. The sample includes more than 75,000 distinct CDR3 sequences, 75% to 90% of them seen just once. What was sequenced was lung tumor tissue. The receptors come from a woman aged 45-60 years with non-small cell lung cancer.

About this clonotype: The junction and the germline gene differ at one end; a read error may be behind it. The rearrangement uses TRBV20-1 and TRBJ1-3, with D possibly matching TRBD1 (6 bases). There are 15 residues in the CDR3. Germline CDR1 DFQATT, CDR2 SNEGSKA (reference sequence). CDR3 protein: CSASAGAVSGNTIFF. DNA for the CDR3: TGCAGTGCTAGCGCAGGGGCTGTGTCTGGAAACACCATTTTTTTT.

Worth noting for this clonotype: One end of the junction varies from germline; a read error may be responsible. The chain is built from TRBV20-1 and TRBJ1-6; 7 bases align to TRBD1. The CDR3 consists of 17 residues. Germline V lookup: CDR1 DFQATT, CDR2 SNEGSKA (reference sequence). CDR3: CSTRDLGAGTANSPLHF. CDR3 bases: TGCAGTACTAGAGACCTTGGTGCCGGGACAGCGAATTCACCCCTCCACTTT.

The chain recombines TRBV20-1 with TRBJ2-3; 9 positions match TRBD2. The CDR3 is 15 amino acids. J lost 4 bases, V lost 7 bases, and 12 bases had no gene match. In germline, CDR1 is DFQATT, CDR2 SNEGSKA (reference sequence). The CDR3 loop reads CSVSGTSWSADTQYF. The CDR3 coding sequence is TGCAGTGTTTCCGGGACTAGCTGGAGCGCAGATACGCAGTATTTT.

The DNA of the CDR3 is TGCGCCAGCAGCAAACAAGGACAGGGGGGGGCATACGAGCAGTACTTC. Protein product: CASSKQGQGGAYEQYF. This rearrangement joins TRBV4-1 to TRBJ2-7; 10 bases match TRBD1. The length of the CDR3 is 16 residues. Germline V gene data show CDR1 as MGHRA and CDR2 as YSYEKL. V lost 5 bases to trimming and J lost 4 bases; unmatched junction nucleotides: 11.

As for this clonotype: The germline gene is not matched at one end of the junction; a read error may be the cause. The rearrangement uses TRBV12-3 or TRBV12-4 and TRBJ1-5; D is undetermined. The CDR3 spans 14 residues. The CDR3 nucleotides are TGTGCCAGCGGCCTTGATGGGGTAGATCAGCCACAGCATTTT. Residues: CASGLDGVDQPQHF.

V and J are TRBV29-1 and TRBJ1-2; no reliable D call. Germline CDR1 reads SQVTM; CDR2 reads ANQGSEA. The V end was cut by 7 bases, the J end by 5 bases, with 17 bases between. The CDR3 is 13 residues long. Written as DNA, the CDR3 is TGCAGCGCGGACTCAGCGGTGGGTTATGGCTACACCTTC. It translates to CSADSAVGYGYTF.

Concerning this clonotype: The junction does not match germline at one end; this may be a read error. CDR3 nucleotides: TGCGCCAACAGCCAAATTTACGGGACCTACACAGATACGCAGTATTTT. Amino acid sequence: CANSQIYGTYTDTQYF. The chain uses TRBV4-3 and TRBJ2-3, with D tentatively TRBD1 or TRBD2 (5 bases each). The CDR3 has 16 amino acids. CDR1 and CDR2 (germline): LGHNA, YSLEER.

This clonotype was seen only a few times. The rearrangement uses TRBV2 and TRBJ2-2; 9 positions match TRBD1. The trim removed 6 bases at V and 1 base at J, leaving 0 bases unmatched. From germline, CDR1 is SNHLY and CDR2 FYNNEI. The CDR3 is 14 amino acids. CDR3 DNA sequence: TGTGCCAGCAGGGACAGGGGGAACACCGGGGAGCTGTTTTTT. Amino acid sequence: CASRDRGNTGELFF.

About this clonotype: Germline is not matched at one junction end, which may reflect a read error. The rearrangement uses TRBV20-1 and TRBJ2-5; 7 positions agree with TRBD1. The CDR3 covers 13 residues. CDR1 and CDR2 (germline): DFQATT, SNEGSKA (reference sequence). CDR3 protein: CSAVRTGQETQYF. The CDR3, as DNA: TGCAGTGCTGTAAGGACAGGACAAGAGACCCAATACTTC.

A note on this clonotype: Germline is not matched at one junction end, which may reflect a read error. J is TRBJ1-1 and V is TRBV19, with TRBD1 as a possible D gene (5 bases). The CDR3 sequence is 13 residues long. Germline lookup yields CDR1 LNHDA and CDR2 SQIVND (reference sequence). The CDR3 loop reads CASSIVGATKAFF. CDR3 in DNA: TGTGCCAGTAGTATAGTAGGGGCCACTAAAGCTTTCTTT.

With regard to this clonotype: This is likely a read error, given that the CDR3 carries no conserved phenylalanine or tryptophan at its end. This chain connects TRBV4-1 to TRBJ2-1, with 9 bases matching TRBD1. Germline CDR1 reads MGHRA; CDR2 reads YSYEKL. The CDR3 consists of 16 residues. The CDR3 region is CATTYGDRVGNYEQFL. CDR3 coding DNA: TGTGCCACCACCTATGGGGACAGGGTCGGTAACTATGAGCAGTTCCTC.

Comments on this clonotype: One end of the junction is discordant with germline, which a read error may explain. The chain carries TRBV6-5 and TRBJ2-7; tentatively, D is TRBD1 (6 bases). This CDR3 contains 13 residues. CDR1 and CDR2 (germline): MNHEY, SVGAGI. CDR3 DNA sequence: TGTGCCAGCAGACCGGGACACCTCTACGACCAGAACTTC. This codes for CASRPGHLYDQNF.

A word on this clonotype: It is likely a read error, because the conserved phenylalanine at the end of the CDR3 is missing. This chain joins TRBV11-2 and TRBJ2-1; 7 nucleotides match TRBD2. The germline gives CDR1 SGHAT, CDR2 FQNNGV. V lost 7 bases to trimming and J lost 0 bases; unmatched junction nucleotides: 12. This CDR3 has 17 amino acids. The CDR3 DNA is TGTGCCAGCACCCCAGAAGGCGGGGGAGGCTCCTACAATGAGCAGTTCGTC. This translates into CASTPEGGGGSYNEQFV.

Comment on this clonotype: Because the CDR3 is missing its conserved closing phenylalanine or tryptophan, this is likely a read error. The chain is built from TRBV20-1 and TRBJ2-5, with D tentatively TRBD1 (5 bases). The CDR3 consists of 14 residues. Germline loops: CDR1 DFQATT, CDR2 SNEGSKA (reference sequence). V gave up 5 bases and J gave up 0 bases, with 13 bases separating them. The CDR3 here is CSAQGRVYQETQYS. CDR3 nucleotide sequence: TGCAGTGCTCAAGGCAGGGTGTACCAAGAGACCCAGTACTCC.

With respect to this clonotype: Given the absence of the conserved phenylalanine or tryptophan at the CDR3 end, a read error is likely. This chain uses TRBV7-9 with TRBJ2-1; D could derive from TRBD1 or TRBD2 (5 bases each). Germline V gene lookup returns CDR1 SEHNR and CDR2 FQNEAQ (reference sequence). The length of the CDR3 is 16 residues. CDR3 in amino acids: CANSLGYGTSYNEQFI. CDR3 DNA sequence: TGTGCCAACAGCTTAGGATACGGGACCTCCTACAATGAGCAGTTCATC.

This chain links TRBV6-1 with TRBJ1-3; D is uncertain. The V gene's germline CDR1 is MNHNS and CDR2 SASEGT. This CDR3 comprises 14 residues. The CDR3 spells CISSALGIGNTIYF. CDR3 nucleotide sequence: TGTATCAGCAGTGCTTTAGGGATCGGAAACACCATATATTTT.

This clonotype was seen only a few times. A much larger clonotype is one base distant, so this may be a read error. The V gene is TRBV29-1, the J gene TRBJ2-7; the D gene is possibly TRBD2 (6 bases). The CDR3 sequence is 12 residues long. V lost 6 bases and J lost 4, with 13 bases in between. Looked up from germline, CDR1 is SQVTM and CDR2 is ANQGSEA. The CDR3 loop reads CSVNGSGYEQYF. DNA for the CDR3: TGCAGCGTAAACGGGAGTGGTTACGAGCAGTACTTC.

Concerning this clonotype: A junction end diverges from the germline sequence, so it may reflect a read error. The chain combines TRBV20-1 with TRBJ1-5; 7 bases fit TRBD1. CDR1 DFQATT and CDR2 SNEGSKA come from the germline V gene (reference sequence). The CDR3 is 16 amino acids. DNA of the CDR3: TGCTGTGCCACCCCCGCGAGGGGGCAGGGCAATCAGTCCCAGCATTTT. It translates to CCATPARGQGNQSQHF.

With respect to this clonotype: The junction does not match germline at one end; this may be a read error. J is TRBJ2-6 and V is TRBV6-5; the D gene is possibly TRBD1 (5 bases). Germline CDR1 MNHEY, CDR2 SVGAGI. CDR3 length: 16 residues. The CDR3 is CASMYTGFSGANLLTF. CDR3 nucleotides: TGTGCCAGCATGTATACAGGCTTCTCTGGGGCCAACCTCCTGACTTTC.

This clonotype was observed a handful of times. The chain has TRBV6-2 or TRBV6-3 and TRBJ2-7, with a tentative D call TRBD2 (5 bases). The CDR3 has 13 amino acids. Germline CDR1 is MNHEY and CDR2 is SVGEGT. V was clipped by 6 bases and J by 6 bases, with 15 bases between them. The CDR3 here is CASRSGLRGEQYF. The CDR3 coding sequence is TGTGCCAGCAGGTCTGGACTTCGGGGCGAGCAGTACTTC.

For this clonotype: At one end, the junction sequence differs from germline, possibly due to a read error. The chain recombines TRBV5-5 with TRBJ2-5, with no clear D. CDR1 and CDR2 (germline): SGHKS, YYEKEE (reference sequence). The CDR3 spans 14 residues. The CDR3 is CASSLLALQEIQYF. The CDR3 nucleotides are TGTGCCAGCAGCTTGTTGGCTCTTCAAGAGATCCAGTACTTT.

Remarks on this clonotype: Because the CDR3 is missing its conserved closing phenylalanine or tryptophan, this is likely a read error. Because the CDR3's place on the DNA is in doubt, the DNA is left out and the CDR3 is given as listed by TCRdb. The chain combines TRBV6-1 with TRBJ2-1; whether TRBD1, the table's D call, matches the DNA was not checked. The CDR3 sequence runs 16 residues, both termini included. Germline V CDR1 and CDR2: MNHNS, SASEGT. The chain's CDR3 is CAGKSLTGSFVDEHFL.

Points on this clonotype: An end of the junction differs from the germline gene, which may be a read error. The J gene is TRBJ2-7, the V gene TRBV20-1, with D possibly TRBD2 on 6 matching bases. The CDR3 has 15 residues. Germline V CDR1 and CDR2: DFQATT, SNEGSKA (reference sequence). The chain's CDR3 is CSSRVTEGLSYEHYF. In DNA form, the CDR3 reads TGCAGTTCTAGAGTAACGGAGGGCCTGTCCTACGAACACTACTTC.

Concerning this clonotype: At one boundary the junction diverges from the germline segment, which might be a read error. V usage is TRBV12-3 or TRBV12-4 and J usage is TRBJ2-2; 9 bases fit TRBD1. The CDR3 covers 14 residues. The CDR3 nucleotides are TGTGCCAGAAGTTTCGACAGGGGGACCGGGGAGTTGTTTTTT. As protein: CARSFDRGTGELFF.

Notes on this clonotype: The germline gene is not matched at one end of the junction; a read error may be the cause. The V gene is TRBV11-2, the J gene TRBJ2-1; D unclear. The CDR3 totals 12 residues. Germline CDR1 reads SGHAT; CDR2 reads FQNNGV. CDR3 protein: CAISPSVYEQFF. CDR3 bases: TGCGCCATCAGCCCCTCCGTATATGAGCAGTTCTTC. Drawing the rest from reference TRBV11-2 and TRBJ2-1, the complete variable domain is EAGVAQSPRYKIIEKRQSVAFWCNPISGHATLYWYQQILGQGPKLLIQFQNNGVVDDSQLPKDRFSAERLKGVDSTLKIQPAKLEDSAVYLCAISPSVYEQFFGPGTRLTVL.

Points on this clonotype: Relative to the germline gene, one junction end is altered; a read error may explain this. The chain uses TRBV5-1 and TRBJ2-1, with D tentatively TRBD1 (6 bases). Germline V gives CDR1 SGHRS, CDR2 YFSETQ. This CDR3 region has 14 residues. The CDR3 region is CANSRDTTYNQQFF. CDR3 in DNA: TGCGCCAACAGCAGGGACACAACCTACAATCAGCAATTCTTC. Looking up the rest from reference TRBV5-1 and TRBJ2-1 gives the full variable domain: KAGVTQTPRYLIKTRGQQVTLSCSPISGHRSVSWYQQTPGQGLQFLFEYFSETQRNKGNFPGRFSGRQFSNSRSEMNVSTLELGDSALYLCANSRDTTYNQQFFGPGTRLTVL.

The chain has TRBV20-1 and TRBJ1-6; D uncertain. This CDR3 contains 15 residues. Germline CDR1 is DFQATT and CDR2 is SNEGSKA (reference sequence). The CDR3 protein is CCDRVANGPYSPLHF. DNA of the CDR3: TGCTGTGATAGAGTCGCGAACGGGCCCTACTCACCCCTCCACTTT.